This TCR beta chain was recovered during a study of shared clonotypes between healthy human individuals. At deep level, the assay was performed. Some clones are missing from TCRdb's copy, which holds only in-frame ones; the method was immunoSEQ multiplex PCR. The sample carries about 2.4 million clones, around 90% recorded once. Trimming left V 0 bases short and J 0 bases short, with 16 bases between. Per the germline V gene, CDR1 is SGHDT and CDR2 is YYEEEE. The CDR3 runs to 18 residues. The sequencing sample was made of naive CD4+ T cells sorted from blood. Documented subset: CD45RA+ positively selected. This sequence was found in a man aged 18 to 30 in good health. The V and J genes are TRBV5-6 and TRBJ1-3; D not certain. CDR3 protein: CASSLGSSPGFSGNTIYF. CDR3 coding DNA: TGTGCCAGCAGCTTGGGGAGTTCCCCCGGGTTCTCTGGAAACACCATATATTTT.